This passage covers 30 T cell receptor beta chains from one sample sequenced in a study of blood T cell repertoires in COVID-19. Assay used: immunoSEQ multiplex PCR; TCRdb lists only in-frame clones, some missing. The top ten hold around 1.8% of the sample, which has approximately 230,000 clones, about nine tenths seen once. The sample comprised PBMCs or T cells enriched from blood (not recorded which). These receptors originate from a man aged 40-49 years who had recovered from COVID-19.

This clone was recorded a few times. The chain has TRBV29-1 and TRBJ1-3, with 8 bases fitting TRBD1. Unmatched junction bases numbered 5, after V lost 7 bases and J lost 3 bases. The CDR3 is 13 amino acids. In germline, CDR1 is SQVTM, CDR2 ANQGSEA. This chain's CDR3 is CSGLTGGGNTIYF. DNA of the CDR3: TGCAGCGGACTCACAGGGGGTGGAAACACCATATATTTT.

This chain uses TRBV13 with TRBJ2-7; no reliable D call. Trimming stripped 2 bases from V and 6 bases from J, with 5 bases between. The CDR3 has 11 residues. CDR1 is PRHDT and CDR2 is FYEKMQ in the germline V gene (reference sequence). The CDR3 loop is CASSLSGEQYF. For the CDR3, the DNA is TGTGCCAGCAGCTTATCCGGCGAGCAGTACTTC.

The chain joins TRBV7-6 to TRBJ2-2; 13 nucleotides line up with TRBD2. The CDR3 sequence is 16 residues long. Germline CDR1 SGHVS, CDR2 FNYEAQ. V lost 1 base and J lost 6; bases outside the gene matches: 2. The chain's CDR3 is CASSLETSGGSGELFF. In DNA, the CDR3 is TGTGCCAGCAGCTTAGAGACTAGCGGGGGGTCCGGGGAGCTGTTTTTT.

The chain is built from TRBV25-1 and TRBJ2-7; 7 bases map to TRBD2. V lost 3 bases, J lost 3 bases, and 8 bases stayed unmatched. The germline V gene encodes CDR1 MGHDK and CDR2 SYGVNS. The CDR3 length is 15 residues. CDR3 DNA: TGTGCCAGCAGTGATGTAAATAGCGGGTACTACGAGCAGTACTTC. Protein sequence: CASSDVNSGYYEQYF.

This rearrangement joins TRBV25-1 to TRBJ2-1; perhaps TRBD2 as D (5 bases). CDR3 length: 18 residues. From germline, CDR1 is MGHDK and CDR2 SYGVNS. Trimming took 3 bases from V and 2 from J, leaving 20 bases between them. The CDR3 spells CASSDLNFQTKTYNEQFF. As DNA, the CDR3 is TGTGCCAGCAGTGACCTAAATTTCCAGACTAAGACCTACAATGAGCAGTTCTTC.

The chain carries TRBV12-5 and TRBJ2-3; TRBD1 might be the D (6 bases). Trimming took off 2 bases at V and 9 bases at J, with 15 bases between the two ends. The germline CDR1 and CDR2 sequences are LGHNT and FRNRAP. The CDR3 covers 14 residues. The CDR3: CASGLPYRGSTQYF. CDR3 sequence (DNA): TGTGCTAGTGGTTTGCCCTATAGGGGGTCCACGCAGTATTTT.

The CDR3, as DNA: TGCGCCAGCAGTGTAACAGGGGCCACCGGGGAGCTGTTTTTT. Translated, it gives CASSVTGATGELFF. This chain uses TRBV10-2 with TRBJ2-2; 7 nucleotides match TRBD1. V trimming: 4 bases; J trimming: 4 bases; junction bases outside the gene matches: 3. Germline V lookup: CDR1 WSHSY, CDR2 SAAADI. There are 14 residues in the CDR3.

V gene TRBV6-4 combines with J gene TRBJ1-1; the D is unclear. The V end lost 1 base, the J end lost 1 base, and 10 bases lay between the germline ends. CDR1 is MRHNA and CDR2 is SNTAGT in the germline V gene. This CDR3 contains 15 residues. CDR3 in DNA: TGTGCCAGCAGTGACTTCATTGGAGGGAACACTGAAGCTTTCTTT. Encoded protein: CASSDFIGGNTEAFF.

CDR3 DNA: TGTGCCAGTAGTATAGAGGCCAGGGGCTTTTCTGAAGCTTTCTTT. Residues: CASSIEARGFSEAFF. The genes are TRBV19 and TRBJ1-1, with a weak D call TRBD1 (6 bases). V dropped 0 bases and J dropped 6 bases, with 14 bases sitting between them. Germline assignment: CDR1 LNHDA and CDR2 SQIVND (reference sequence). The CDR3 runs 15 residues. Filled out from reference TRBV19 and TRBJ1-1, the complete variable domain reads DGGITQSPKYLFRKEGQNVTLSCEQNLNHDAMYWYRQDPGQGLRLIYYSQIVNDFQKGDIAEGYSVSREKKESFPLTVTSAQKNPTAFYLCASSIEARGFSEAFFGQGTRLTVV.

The J gene is TRBJ2-1, the V gene TRBV15; 14 bases align to TRBD2. Per the germline V gene, CDR1 is LNHNV and CDR2 is YYDKDF (reference sequence). Germline trimming cut 4 bases from V and 10 bases from J; bases unmatched to any gene: 6. The CDR3 runs 15 residues. The chain's CDR3 is CATSTSGTSGGEQFF. In DNA, the CDR3 is TGTGCCACCAGCACAAGCGGGACTAGCGGGGGCGAGCAGTTCTTC.

The chain employs TRBV4-2 and TRBJ2-7; 8 nucleotides agree with TRBD1. Trimming took 4 bases from V and 0 from J; bases not matched to a gene: 5. Germline V CDR1 and CDR2: LGHNA, YNFKEQ. The CDR3 covers 15 residues. As DNA, the CDR3 is TGTGCCAGCAGCCGGAACAGGGGGAACTCCTACGAGCAGTACTTC. Its translation: CASSRNRGNSYEQYF.

This clone came up once. J is TRBJ1-2 and V is TRBV5-6; D uncertain. CDR1 and CDR2 from the germline V gene are SGHDT and YYEEEE. The CDR3 sequence is 16 residues long. Trimming removed 4 bases from V and 2 bases from J, with 18 bases in between. CDR3 DNA sequence: TGTGCCAGCAGCGCGGAGGCCACCCCGGCCAACTATGGCTACACCTTC. Protein product: CASSAEATPANYGYTF.

The chain joins TRBV4-2 to TRBJ2-7, with 9 bases that match TRBD2. CDR1 is LGHNA, CDR2 YNFKEQ, per germline. This CDR3 is 16 amino acids long. The V and J ends lost 0 bases and 2 bases, in that order; junction bases with no gene match: 5. The CDR3 nucleotides read TGTGCCAGCAGCCAAGAAGAGCGGGGGGCCACCTACGAGCAGTACTTC. This translates into CASSQEERGATYEQYF.

This sequence joins TRBV25-1 and TRBJ1-1, with 9 nucleotides matching TRBD1. CDR3 size: 15 residues. Germline lookup yields CDR1 MGHDK and CDR2 SYGVNS. Germline trimming cut 4 bases from V and 4 bases from J; bases unmatched to any gene: 7. CDR3 bases: TGTGCCAGCAGTGCCAACAGGGGGCTAGGCACTGAAGCTTTCTTT. The encoded protein is CASSANRGLGTEAFF. The entire variable domain, with the rest obtained from reference TRBV25-1 and TRBJ1-1, is as follows: EADIYQTPRYLVIGTGKKITLECSQTMGHDKMYWYQQDPGMELHLIHYSYGVNSTEKGDLSSESTVSRIRTEHFPLTLESARPSHTSQYLCASSANRGLGTEAFFGQGTRLTVV.

The rearrangement uses TRBV15 and TRBJ1-3, with 7 bases lining up with TRBD1. Per germline, CDR1 LNHNV and CDR2 YYDKDF (reference sequence). V lost 1 base, J lost 0 bases, and 15 bases stayed unmatched. CDR3 size: 20 residues. The CDR3 protein is CATSRGRVGDSLNSGNTIYF. Written as DNA, the CDR3 is TGTGCCACCAGCAGAGGTCGGGTTGGGGACAGCCTGAACTCTGGAAACACCATATATTTT.

This chain's CDR3 is CASSARRAGVPYNEQFF. Written as DNA, the CDR3 is TGTGCCAGCAGCGCCCGTAGGGCGGGAGTTCCCTACAATGAGCAGTTCTTC. The rearrangement joins TRBV7-6 to TRBJ2-1, with 7 bases matching TRBD2. The CDR3 covers 17 residues. Per germline, CDR1 SGHVS and CDR2 FNYEAQ. V dropped 5 bases and J dropped 2; count of bases not matched to a gene: 12.

The rearrangement uses TRBV7-9 and TRBJ2-5, with D maybe TRBD2 (5 bases). Looked up from germline, CDR1 is SEHNR and CDR2 is FQNEAQ (reference sequence). The CDR3 spans 14 residues. V was clipped by 7 bases and J by 4 bases, with 16 bases between them. The CDR3 region has the DNA TGTGCCAGCAACGCCCTGGGGAGTCCAGAGACCCAGTACTTC. Its translation is CASNALGSPETQYF.

This CDR3 reads CASSRDEKLFF. For the CDR3, the DNA is TGTGCCAGTAGTAGAGATGAAAAACTGTTTTTT. V is TRBV19 and J is TRBJ1-4; D is unresolved. CDR1 is LNHDA and CDR2 is SQIVND in the germline V gene (reference sequence). The CDR3 runs to 11 residues. V lost 4 bases and J lost 6, with 3 bases in between.

This chain links TRBV2 with TRBJ2-1; 7 bases are a match to TRBD2. The V gene end was trimmed by 8 bases and the J gene end by 7 bases; junction bases not matched to a gene: 14. This CDR3 is built from 15 residues. The germline gives CDR1 SNHLY, CDR2 FYNNEI. As DNA, the CDR3 is TGTGCCAGCGCTATGTCGGCGGGAGTTATGAATGAGCAGTTCTTC. Translated: CASAMSAGVMNEQFF.

The chain links TRBV2 to TRBJ1-1, with 10 bases fitting TRBD1. CDR1 and CDR2 (germline): SNHLY, FYNNEI. CDR3 length: 14 amino acids. V dropped 6 bases and J dropped 7; count of bases not matched to a gene: 8. CDR3 amino acids: CASRGRTGGGEAFF. CDR3 DNA: TGTGCCAGCAGGGGTCGGACAGGGGGTGGTGAAGCTTTCTTT. The variable domain in full, completed from reference TRBV2 and TRBJ1-1, reads EPEVTQTPSHQVTQMGQEVILRCVPISNHLYFYWYRQILGQKVEFLVSFYNNEISEKSEIFDDQFSVERPDGSNFTLKIRSTKLEDSAMYFCASRGRTGGGEAFFGQGTRLTVV.

The V call is TRBV3-1 (or the pseudogene TRBV3-2), the J call TRBJ2-1; D perhaps matches TRBD2 (6 bases). Trimming stripped 1 base from V and 2 bases from J, with 12 bases between. The CDR3 covers 16 residues. CDR1 is LGHDT, CDR2 YNNKEL, per germline (reference sequence). Written as DNA, the CDR3 is TGTGCCAGCAGCCAAGCTGCCGGGACTGCCTACAATGAGCAGTTCTTC. Translation gives CASSQAAGTAYNEQFF.

This clone was found once. The chain joins TRBV15 to TRBJ1-1; 9 bases line up with TRBD1. Trimming cost V 1 base and J 1 base; bases outside gene matches: 7. This CDR3 has 17 residues. CDR1 and CDR2 from the germline V gene are LNHNV and YYDKDF (reference sequence). The CDR3 loop is CATSRAIPGQGNTEAFF. The CDR3, as DNA: TGTGCCACCAGCAGAGCTATACCGGGACAGGGGAACACTGAAGCTTTCTTT.

The CDR3 DNA is TGCGCCAGCAGCCTCCATCCGGGACAGGGAACAGATACGCAGTATTTT. Protein product: CASSLHPGQGTDTQYF. V usage is TRBV5-1 and J usage is TRBJ2-3; TRBD1 matches at 9 bases. Germline V gene data show CDR1 as SGHRS and CDR2 as YFSETQ. The V and J ends lost 4 bases and 3 bases, in that order; junction bases with no gene match: 9. The CDR3 sequence is 16 residues long. Supplemented by reference TRBV5-1 and TRBJ2-3, the full variable domain reads KAGVTQTPRYLIKTRGQQVTLSCSPISGHRSVSWYQQTPGQGLQFLFEYFSETQRNKGNFPGRFSGRQFSNSRSEMNVSTLELGDSALYLCASSLHPGQGTDTQYFGPGTRLTVL.

The chain couples TRBV11-1 to TRBJ2-3; TRBD2 aligns across 7 bases. The germline V gene has CDR1 SGHAT and CDR2 FQDESV (reference sequence). The CDR3 length is 15 residues. The V and J ends lost 1 base and 1 base, in that order; junction bases with no gene match: 2. The CDR3, as DNA: TGTGCCAGCAGCTTAGTGGCGGGGGGCACAGATACGCAGTATTTT. It yields the protein CASSLVAGGTDTQYF.

The CDR3 sequence is CASSLKSAGEGNEQFF. The CDR3 bases are TGTGCCAGCAGCTTAAAGTCGGCGGGAGAGGGGAATGAGCAGTTCTTC. The J gene is TRBJ2-1, the V gene TRBV7-2, with 7 positions matching TRBD2. There are 16 residues in the CDR3. Trimming took 2 bases from V and 7 from J; bases not matched to a gene: 11. CDR1 is SGHTA and CDR2 is FQGNSA in the germline V gene.

V and J are TRBV6-5 and TRBJ1-6; tentative D call: TRBD1 (6 bases). This CDR3 spans 13 amino acids. Germline CDR1 reads MNHEY; CDR2 reads SVGAGI. V lost 6 bases and J 12 bases, leaving 15 bases between the germline ends. CDR3 sequence reads: CASSGRTDEPLHF. CDR3 sequence (DNA): TGTGCCAGCAGCGGCAGGACAGACGAACCCCTCCACTTT.

The gene calls are TRBV5-1 and TRBJ2-5, with 15 bases matching TRBD2. This CDR3 contains 17 residues. Germline V gives CDR1 SGHRS, CDR2 YFSETQ. J was trimmed by 6 bases and V by 0 bases; bases with no gene match: 6. The CDR3 nucleotides read TGCGCCAGCAGCTTGGTTTGGACTAGCGGGAGGGCGAAGACCCAGTACTTC. It is translated as CASSLVWTSGRAKTQYF.

This clone was observed once. The chain is built from TRBV7-3 and TRBJ2-5; tentatively, D is TRBD2 (6 bases). The CDR3 spans 14 residues. Germline-derived CDR1 and CDR2 are SGHTA and FQGTGA. V dropped 5 bases and J dropped 5 bases, with 15 bases sitting between them. The DNA for the CDR3 is TGTGCCAGCAGCCCTAACGCGGGGCTGGAGACCCAGTACTTC. This translates into CASSPNAGLETQYF.

This clone was counted only a few times. The chain combines TRBV7-8 with TRBJ2-1; TRBD1 agrees at 7 bases. The V gene's germline CDR1 is SGHVS and CDR2 FQNEAQ. The V and J ends lost 0 bases and 7 bases, in that order; junction bases with no gene match: 9. This CDR3 comprises 16 residues. The CDR3 sequence is CASSLALGRGLNEQFF. For the CDR3, the DNA is TGTGCCAGCAGCTTAGCGCTCGGCAGGGGGTTAAATGAGCAGTTCTTC.

The genes are TRBV7-9 and TRBJ1-1; possibly TRBD1 for D (5 bases). The CDR3 runs 13 residues. From germline, CDR1 is SEHNR and CDR2 FQNEAQ (reference sequence). V shed 4 bases and J shed 11 bases, with 17 bases lying between them. The DNA of the CDR3 is TGTGCCAGCAGCTCGGACACCCGGGTGGGGGCTTTCTTT. Residues: CASSSDTRVGAFF. The full variable domain, completed using reference TRBV7-9 and TRBJ1-1, is DTGVSQNPRHKITKRGQNVTFRCDPISEHNRLYWYRQTLGQGPEFLTYFQNEAQLEKSRLLSDRFSAERPKGSFSTLEIQRTEQGDSAMYLCASSSDTRVGAFFGQGTRLTVV.